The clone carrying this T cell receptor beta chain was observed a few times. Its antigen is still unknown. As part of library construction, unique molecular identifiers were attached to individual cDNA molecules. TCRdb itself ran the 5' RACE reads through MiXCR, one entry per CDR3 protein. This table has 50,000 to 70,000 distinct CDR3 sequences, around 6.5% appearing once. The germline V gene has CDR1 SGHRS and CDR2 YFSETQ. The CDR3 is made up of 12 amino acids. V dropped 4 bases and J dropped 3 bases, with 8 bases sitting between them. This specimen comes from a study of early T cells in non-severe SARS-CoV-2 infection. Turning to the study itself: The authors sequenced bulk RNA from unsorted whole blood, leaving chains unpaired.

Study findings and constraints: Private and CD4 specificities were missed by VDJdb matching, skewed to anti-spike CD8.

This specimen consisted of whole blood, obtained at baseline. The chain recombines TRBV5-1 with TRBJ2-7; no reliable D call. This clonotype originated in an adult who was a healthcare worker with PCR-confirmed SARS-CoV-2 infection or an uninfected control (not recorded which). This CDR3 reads CASSQAGYEQYF. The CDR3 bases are TGCGCCAGCAGCCAGGCAGGCTACGAGCAGTACTTC.